Below are 26 T cell receptor beta chains sequenced from a single sample in a study of T cell responses to AZD1222 COVID-19 vaccine. Libraries were prepared by immunoSEQ multiplex PCR; TCRdb keeps only in-frame clonotypes and omits some of them. The sample includes 150,000 or so clones, approximately 91% of them seen just once. The starting material was peripheral blood, obtained 28 days after the second AZD1222 dose. The receptors shown here come from an adult who received the AZD1222 COVID-19 vaccine.

This chain uses TRBV19 with TRBJ1-5, with a possible D match to TRBD1 (6 bases). CDR3 length: 14 amino acids. V was cut by 9 bases and J by 2 bases, with 14 bases left in between. The germline gives CDR1 LNHDA, CDR2 SQIVND (reference sequence). In nucleotides, the CDR3 is TGTGCCAGCAAATACAGGGACGGCAATCAGCCCCAGCATTTT. Translated: CASKYRDGNQPQHF.

V usage is TRBV6-5 and J usage is TRBJ2-7; D is undetermined. Germline assignment: CDR1 MNHEY and CDR2 SVGAGI. The CDR3 totals 11 residues. V lost 3 bases and J 5 bases, leaving 5 bases between the germline ends. Here the CDR3 DNA reads TGTGCCAGCAGTTATATTGACGAGCAGTACTTC. This codes for CASSYIDEQYF.

This CDR3 is CASSESPAADTQYF. CDR3 sequence (DNA): TGTGCCAGCAGTGAAAGCCCGGCGGCAGATACGCAGTATTTT. The chain links TRBV6-1 to TRBJ2-3; D not resolved. CDR1 MNHNS and CDR2 SASEGT come from the germline V gene. V was shortened by 2 bases and J by 4 bases, with 10 bases between the two germline ends. The CDR3 loop spans 14 amino acids.

The chain links TRBV6-5 to TRBJ2-5; 7 bases align to TRBD1. Trimming removed 6 bases from V and 5 bases from J; junction bases left unmatched: 6. The germline gives CDR1 MNHEY, CDR2 SVGAGI. The CDR3 has 13 amino acids. The CDR3 sequence: CASSGQARETQYF. DNA of the CDR3: TGTGCCAGCAGCGGACAGGCCCGCGAGACCCAGTACTTC.

The V and J genes are TRBV29-1 and TRBJ1-1, with a tentative D call TRBD1 (5 bases). The CDR3 extends over 13 amino acids. Germline-derived CDR1 and CDR2 are SQVTM and ANQGSEA. Deletions cut 6 bases from V and 3 bases from J, with 14 bases between. The CDR3 DNA follows: TGCAGCGTGGCATACAGGCGAGACACTGAAGCTTTCTTT. Protein sequence: CSVAYRRDTEAFF.

The chain employs TRBV19 and TRBJ2-3; the D gene is possibly TRBD2 (5 bases). V shed 5 bases and J shed 2 bases, with 11 bases lying between them. This CDR3 comprises 14 residues. The germline V gene has CDR1 LNHDA and CDR2 SQIVND (reference sequence). CDR3 loop: CASSSKRITDTQYF. The CDR3 nucleotides are TGTGCCAGTAGTTCTAAGCGGATCACAGATACGCAGTATTTT.

The chain employs TRBV2 and TRBJ1-1; maybe TRBD1 (6 bases). The CDR3 spans 14 residues. The V and J ends lost 4 bases and 7 bases respectively, with 16 bases between them. Germline V gene lookup returns CDR1 SNHLY and CDR2 FYNNEI. CDR3 coding DNA: TGTGCCAGCAGTGTTGAGACAGGAGGACTTGAAGCTTTCTTT. Translating it yields CASSVETGGLEAFF.

The chain uses TRBV9 and TRBJ1-3; D perhaps matches TRBD1 (5 bases). The CDR3 has 17 residues. The V end was cut by 0 bases, the J end by 4 bases, with 17 bases between. The germline gives CDR1 SGDLS, CDR2 YYNGEE. The CDR3 bases are TGTGCCAGCAGCGTAGCTCTTCGGCAGGGTGGCGGAAACACCATATATTTT. Protein product: CASSVALRQGGGNTIYF.

The J gene is TRBJ1-3, the V gene TRBV15; D not certain. Germline-derived CDR1 and CDR2 are LNHNV and YYDKDF (reference sequence). This CDR3 region has 16 residues. V shed 0 bases and J shed 0 bases, with 9 bases lying between them. CDR3 nucleotides: TGTGCCACCAGCAGAGATCAGGCCAGCTCTGGAAACACCATATATTTT. Protein product: CATSRDQASSGNTIYF.

This chain's CDR3 is CASSRTGDRQPQHF. CDR3 nucleotide sequence: TGTGCCAGCAGTCGAACAGGGGATAGGCAGCCCCAGCATTTT. The gene calls are TRBV28 and TRBJ1-5; 7 positions agree with TRBD1. The CDR3 is made up of 14 amino acids. Germline loops: CDR1 MDHEN, CDR2 SYDVKM. J gave up 7 bases and V 5 bases, and 8 bases lay outside the gene matches.

This chain connects TRBV18 to TRBJ2-7; possibly TRBD1 or TRBD2 for D (6 bases each). Per the germline V gene, CDR1 is KGHSH and CDR2 is LQKENI. This CDR3 has 15 residues. V gave up 0 bases and J gave up 4 bases, with 13 bases separating them. CDR3 protein: CASSPPNQGRYEQYF. The CDR3 nucleotides are TGTGCCAGCTCACCACCGAATCAGGGGAGGTACGAGCAGTACTTC. Filled out from reference TRBV18 and TRBJ2-7, the complete variable domain reads NAGVMQNPRHLVRRRGQEARLRCSPMKGHSHVYWYRQLPEEGLKFMVYLQKENIIDESGMPKERFSAEFPKEGPSILRIQQVVRGDSAAYFCASSPPNQGRYEQYFGPGTRLTVT.

The V call is TRBV7-8, the J call TRBJ1-3, with 7 nucleotides matching TRBD1. Per germline, CDR1 SGHVS and CDR2 FQNEAQ. Trimming removed 3 bases from V and 1 base from J; junction bases left unmatched: 3. The CDR3 length is 15 residues. CDR3 sequence (DNA): TGTGCCAGCAGCTTCACGACAGGGTCTGGAAACACCATATATTTT. It encodes CASSFTTGSGNTIYF.

The rearrangement uses TRBV5-1 and TRBJ2-2; TRBD2 is a possible D gene (6 bases). CDR1 SGHRS and CDR2 YFSETQ come from the germline V gene. CDR3 size: 15 residues. The V gene lost 0 bases and the J gene lost 5 bases, with 11 bases spanning the gap. The CDR3 sequence: CASSLDTSWTGELFF. The CDR3 coding sequence is TGCGCCAGCAGCTTGGATACTAGCTGGACCGGGGAGCTGTTTTTT. Based on the CDR3 plus reference TRBV5-1 and TRBJ2-2, the full variable domain is KAGVTQTPRYLIKTRGQQVTLSCSPISGHRSVSWYQQTPGQGLQFLFEYFSETQRNKGNFPGRFSGRQFSNSRSEMNVSTLELGDSALYLCASSLDTSWTGELFFGEGSRLTVL.

J is TRBJ2-1 and V is TRBV19; 8 positions match TRBD2. V dropped 8 bases and J dropped 7; count of bases not matched to a gene: 7. This CDR3 has 13 amino acids. Germline-derived CDR1 and CDR2 are LNHDA and SQIVND (reference sequence). For the CDR3, the DNA is TGTGCCAGTGTAAGTCCGGGAGGGAATGAGCAGTTCTTC. Residues: CASVSPGGNEQFF.

The chain couples TRBV21-1 to TRBJ1-2; TRBD1 reflects the table's D call only, with no check against the DNA. TRBV21-1 is a pseudogene segment. The CDR3 runs 14 residues. The CDR3 region is CASSKDDRRYGYTF. In DNA form, the CDR3 reads TGTGCCAGCAGCAAAGACGACAGGCGCTATGGCTACACCTTC.

This CDR3 is CASRVAGETGELFF. Written as DNA, the CDR3 is TGTGCCAGCAGGGTAGCGGGAGAGACCGGGGAGCTGTTTTTT. The gene calls are TRBV3-1 (or the pseudogene TRBV3-2) and TRBJ2-2; 9 positions match TRBD2. CDR1 is LGHDT and CDR2 is YNNKEL in the germline V gene (reference sequence). V shed 6 bases, J shed 5 bases, and the junction held 4 bases outside the gene matches. This CDR3 comprises 14 residues.

The chain carries TRBV24-1 and TRBJ2-1, with D perhaps matching TRBD1 (5 bases). The CDR3 spans 14 residues. Looked up from germline, CDR1 is KGHDR and CDR2 is SFDVKD. V was pared by 9 bases and J by 3 bases, with 14 bases between. The CDR3 spells CATAGLVVYNEQFF. CDR3 sequence (DNA): TGTGCCACCGCAGGGCTAGTGGTCTACAATGAGCAGTTCTTC.

V is TRBV6-2 or TRBV6-3 and J is TRBJ1-2; D unresolved. CDR3 size: 14 residues. CDR1 is MNHEY, CDR2 SVGEGT, per germline. The germline V and J ends were trimmed by 2 bases and 7 bases, with 14 bases remaining between them. The CDR3 nucleotides are TGTGCCAGCAGTTACCCAATTGCGGGTTTTGGCTACACCTTC. Its protein product is CASSYPIAGFGYTF.

The V gene is TRBV3-1 (or the pseudogene TRBV3-2), the J gene TRBJ2-1; 10 nucleotides agree with TRBD2. This CDR3 contains 15 residues. Per germline, CDR1 LGHDT and CDR2 YNNKEL (reference sequence). The V and J ends lost 6 bases and 5 bases, in that order; junction bases with no gene match: 7. CDR3 sequence reads: CASSRGLAANNEQFF. The DNA for the CDR3 is TGTGCCAGCAGTCGAGGACTAGCGGCGAACAATGAGCAGTTCTTC.

This clone occurred once. The V gene is TRBV19, the J gene TRBJ2-7, with TRBD1 identical over 8 bases. The CDR3 runs 14 residues. Unmatched junction bases numbered 7, after V lost 6 bases and J lost 3 bases. Germline V gives CDR1 LNHDA, CDR2 SQIVND (reference sequence). CDR3 sequence reads: CASSFQGAHYEQYF. Written as DNA, the CDR3 is TGTGCCAGTAGCTTCCAGGGGGCGCACTACGAGCAGTACTTC.

The chain joins TRBV7-9 to TRBJ1-1; D is possibly TRBD1 (6 bases). The ends were cut back, 5 bases at V and 7 bases at J, with 23 bases in the middle. CDR3 size: 16 residues. The germline V gene has CDR1 SEHNR and CDR2 FQNEAQ (reference sequence). In DNA form, the CDR3 reads TGTGCCAGCAGCCCGGGGAGGTGGGGGCTGAGGAGTGAAGCTTTCTTT. Protein sequence: CASSPGRWGLRSEAFF.

V is TRBV30 and J is TRBJ1-5; 9 positions agree with TRBD1. The V and J ends lost 2 bases and 7 bases, in that order; junction bases with no gene match: 3. The CDR3 runs to 13 residues. The V gene's germline CDR1 is GTSNPN and CDR2 SVGIG (reference sequence). This chain's CDR3 is CAWSMTGGQPQHF. In DNA, the CDR3 is TGTGCCTGGAGTATGACAGGGGGACAGCCCCAGCATTTT.

This chain joins TRBV19 and TRBJ2-3, with 9 bases lining up with TRBD1. The CDR3 totals 22 residues. V lost 5 bases and J lost 4; bases outside the gene matches: 28. Germline CDR1 reads LNHDA; CDR2 reads SQIVND (reference sequence). CDR3 in DNA: TGTGCCAGTAGTGCCCGACCGGGACAGGGTGGCGGGATAGCGGGTTCGTCAGATACGCAGTATTTT. Its protein product is CASSARPGQGGGIAGSSDTQYF.

This clone is a singleton in its sample. The chain couples TRBV23-1 to TRBJ2-1; 7 bases are a match to TRBD2. TRBV23-1 belongs to the ORF category, with a function that is uncertain. With V trimmed by 0 bases and J by 0 bases, 5 bases remained unmatched. This CDR3 region has 17 residues. The DNA of the CDR3 is TGCGCCAGCAGTCAATCGACCCTAGCGGACTCCTACAATGAGCAGTTCTTC. It specifies CASSQSTLADSYNEQFF.

This clone has more than one count but fewer than ten. The chain couples TRBV6-5 to TRBJ2-7; the D gene could be TRBD1 or TRBD2 (5 bases each). The V gene's germline CDR1 is MNHEY and CDR2 SVGAGI. Trimming removed 8 bases at V and 6 bases at J, with 17 bases between. The CDR3 extends over 13 amino acids. This CDR3 is CASGWGRGAEQYF. Here the CDR3 DNA reads TGTGCCAGCGGATGGGGGAGAGGTGCCGAGCAGTACTTC.

The V and J genes are TRBV25-1 and TRBJ2-5; TRBD2 might be the D (5 bases). V lost 7 bases to trimming and J lost 5 bases, with 8 bases between them. The V gene's germline CDR1 is MGHDK and CDR2 SYGVNS. The CDR3 is made up of 11 amino acids. DNA of the CDR3: TGTGCCAGCATTGAGGGCGAGACCCAGTACTTC. The encoded protein is CASIEGETQYF.